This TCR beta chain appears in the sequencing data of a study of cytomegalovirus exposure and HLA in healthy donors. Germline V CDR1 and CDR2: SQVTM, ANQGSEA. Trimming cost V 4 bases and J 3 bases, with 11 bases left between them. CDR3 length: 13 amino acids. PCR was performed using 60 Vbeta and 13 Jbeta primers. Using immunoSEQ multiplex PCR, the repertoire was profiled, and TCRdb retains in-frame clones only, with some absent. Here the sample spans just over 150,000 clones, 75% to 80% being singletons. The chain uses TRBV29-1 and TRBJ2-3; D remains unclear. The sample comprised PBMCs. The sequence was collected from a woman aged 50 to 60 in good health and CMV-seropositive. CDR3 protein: CSVARSETDTQYF. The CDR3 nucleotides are TGCAGCGTTGCCAGAAGCGAGACAGATACGCAGTATTTT.